A single sample gave rise to the 10 T cell receptor beta chains below, sequenced in a study of blood T cell repertoires in COVID-19. The table came from immunoSEQ multiplex PCR; TCRdb's copy has only in-frame clones and leaves some out. The sample records 140,000 to 150,000 clones, 80% to 90% being singletons. Sample: peripheral blood. Receptors were obtained from a woman aged 45-65 years with acute or convalescent COVID-19.

As DNA, the CDR3 is TGCGCCAGCAGTGAGCAGGGATTGGTCGGGGAGCTGTTTTTT. Translated, it gives CASSEQGLVGELFF. The rearrangement joins TRBV10-2 to TRBJ2-2; D might be TRBD1 (5 bases). CDR3 length: 14 residues. Germline V gene data show CDR1 as WSHSY and CDR2 as SAAADI. Trimming left V 2 bases short and J 7 bases short, with 11 bases between.

The rearrangement links TRBV11-2 to TRBJ2-2; 9 bases are a match to TRBD2. The junction had 6 bases not matched to a gene; V was cut back by 1 base and J by 6 bases. Germline V lookup: CDR1 SGHAT, CDR2 FQNNGV. This CDR3 has 16 amino acids. The CDR3 loop is CASSLAAGGPPGELFF. For the CDR3, the DNA is TGTGCCAGCAGCTTAGCGGCGGGGGGGCCCCCCGGGGAGCTGTTTTTT.

This chain uses TRBV7-9 with TRBJ1-6; possibly TRBD1 for D (6 bases). From germline, CDR1 is SEHNR and CDR2 FQNEAQ (reference sequence). The CDR3 spans 14 residues. The germline V and J ends were trimmed by 6 bases and 10 bases, with 16 bases remaining between them. CDR3 sequence: CASSPDRSGSPLHF. The CDR3 DNA reads TGTGCCAGCAGTCCTGACAGGTCTGGGTCACCCCTCCACTTT. Combining the CDR3 with reference TRBV7-9 and TRBJ1-6 gives the whole variable domain DTGVSQNPRHKITKRGQNVTFRCDPISEHNRLYWYRQTLGQGPEFLTYFQNEAQLEKSRLLSDRFSAERPKGSFSTLEIQRTEQGDSAMYLCASSPDRSGSPLHFGNGTRLTVT.

J is TRBJ2-2 and V is TRBV5-1; D call uncertain. V lost 2 bases and J lost 5, with 16 bases in between. Germline CDR1 and CDR2: SGHRS and YFSETQ. The CDR3 has 16 residues. CDR3 in amino acids: CASSLRQEAGTGELFF. DNA of the CDR3: TGCGCCAGCAGCTTAAGGCAGGAAGCAGGAACCGGGGAGCTGTTTTTT.

There are a few counts of this clone. The rearrangement links TRBV28 to TRBJ1-6; 8 bases line up with TRBD1. The V segment lost 3 bases and the J segment 7 bases; nucleotides outside the gene matches: 14. From germline, CDR1 is MDHEN and CDR2 SYDVKM. CDR3 length: 18 amino acids. This CDR3 reads CASSFWLGAGQANSPLHF. CDR3 in DNA: TGTGCCAGCAGTTTTTGGCTTGGGGCGGGACAGGCCAATTCACCCCTCCACTTT.

V and J are TRBV5-6 and TRBJ2-1; TRBD2 aligns across 10 bases. CDR3 length: 14 amino acids. J lost 9 bases, V lost 2 bases, and 5 bases had no gene match. Germline assignment: CDR1 SGHDT and CDR2 YYEEEE. The CDR3 DNA reads TGTGCCAGCAGCTTCCCTAGCGGGAGTTTTGAGCAGTTCTTC. It is translated as CASSFPSGSFEQFF.

This clone was detected once. The J gene is TRBJ1-1, the V gene TRBV11-3; TRBD1 matches at 8 bases. Germline V gene lookup returns CDR1 SGHNT and CDR2 YENEEA. The CDR3 spans 16 residues. V dropped 8 bases and J dropped 1; count of bases not matched to a gene: 12. CDR3: CASVQLADRENTEAFF. The CDR3 coding sequence is TGTGCCAGCGTCCAGCTCGCGGACAGGGAGAACACTGAAGCTTTCTTT.

The rearrangement uses TRBV6-5 and TRBJ1-2; D call uncertain. This CDR3 has 12 amino acids. Germline V gene lookup returns CDR1 MNHEY and CDR2 SVGAGI. V was cut by 8 bases and J by 7 bases, with 14 bases left in between. CDR3 nucleotide sequence: TGTGCCAGCCACAGCCTGCATGCTGGCTACACCTTC. Residues: CASHSLHAGYTF.

This chain uses TRBV7-6 with TRBJ2-2; D is perhaps TRBD2 (5 bases). The V gene lost 2 bases and the J gene lost 5 bases, with 9 bases spanning the gap. Per the germline V gene, CDR1 is SGHVS and CDR2 is FNYEAQ. This CDR3 region has 14 residues. The CDR3 DNA is TGTGCCAGCAGCTTACTAGCAGGAACCGGGGAGCTGTTTTTT. Translation: CASSLLAGTGELFF.

The chain couples TRBV5-1 to TRBJ1-3, with D maybe TRBD1 (5 bases). CDR3 length: 14 amino acids. Deletions cut 5 bases from V and 4 bases from J, with 13 bases between. The germline V gene has CDR1 SGHRS and CDR2 YFSETQ. The CDR3 protein is CASSSGQNGNTIYF. The CDR3 DNA follows: TGCGCCAGCAGTTCTGGACAAAACGGAAACACCATATATTTT.